This T cell receptor beta chain is from a study of cytomegalovirus exposure and HLA in healthy donors. Study-level findings and limits: Most observed TCR sequences were rare, whereas some public TCRs were detected in many donors.

Use of 60 Vbeta and 13 Jbeta primers characterized the PCR. Produced via immunoSEQ multiplex PCR; TCRdb's table is partial and in-frame only. The top ten clones hold 22% of a sample with some 110,000 clones, approximately 80% of them seen once. On this clone itself: Its antigen is as yet unknown.

Germline V lookup: CDR1 SGHVS, CDR2 FQNEAQ. Deletions cut 4 bases from V and 2 bases from J, with 15 bases between. The CDR3 sequence is 16 residues long. This sequence originates from a man aged 25-40 years in good health and CMV-seropositive. Sequences were obtained from PBMCs. The rearrangement joins TRBV7-8 to TRBJ1-5; D perhaps matches TRBD1 (5 bases). CDR3 in amino acids: CASSSRGGEGNQPQHF. The CDR3 region has the DNA TGTGCCAGCAGCTCCCGGGGAGGGGAGGGCAATCAGCCCCAGCATTTT.